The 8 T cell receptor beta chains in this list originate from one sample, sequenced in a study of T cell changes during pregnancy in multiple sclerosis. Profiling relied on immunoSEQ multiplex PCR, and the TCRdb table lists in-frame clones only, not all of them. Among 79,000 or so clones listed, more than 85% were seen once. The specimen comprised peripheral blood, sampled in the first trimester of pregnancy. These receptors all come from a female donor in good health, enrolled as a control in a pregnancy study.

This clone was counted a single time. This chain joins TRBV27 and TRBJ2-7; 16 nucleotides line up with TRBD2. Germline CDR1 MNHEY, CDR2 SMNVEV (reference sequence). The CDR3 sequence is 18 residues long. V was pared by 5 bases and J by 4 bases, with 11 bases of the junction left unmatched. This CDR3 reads CASSPPGLAGGHTYEQYF. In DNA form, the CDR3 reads TGTGCCAGCAGTCCTCCGGGACTAGCGGGGGGGCATACTTACGAGCAGTACTTC.

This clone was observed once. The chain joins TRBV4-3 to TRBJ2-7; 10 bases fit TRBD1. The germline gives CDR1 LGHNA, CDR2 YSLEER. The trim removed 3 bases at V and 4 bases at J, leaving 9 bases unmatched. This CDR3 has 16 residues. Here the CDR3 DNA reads TGCGCCAGCAGCCAGTCTTGGGGACAGGGGTCTTACGAGCAGTACTTC. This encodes CASSQSWGQGSYEQYF.

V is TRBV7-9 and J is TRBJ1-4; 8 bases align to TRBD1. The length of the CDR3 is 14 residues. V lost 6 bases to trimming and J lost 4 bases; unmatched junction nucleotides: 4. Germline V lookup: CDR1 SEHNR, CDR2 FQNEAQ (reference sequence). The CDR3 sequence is CASSIGQGNEKLFF. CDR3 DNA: TGTGCCAGCAGTATCGGACAGGGTAATGAAAAACTGTTTTTT.

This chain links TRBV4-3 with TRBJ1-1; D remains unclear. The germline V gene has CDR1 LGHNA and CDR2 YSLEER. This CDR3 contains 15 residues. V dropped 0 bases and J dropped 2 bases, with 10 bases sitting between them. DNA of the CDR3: TGCGCCAGCAGCCAAGAATCGGGATCTAACACTGAAGCTTTCTTT. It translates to CASSQESGSNTEAFF.

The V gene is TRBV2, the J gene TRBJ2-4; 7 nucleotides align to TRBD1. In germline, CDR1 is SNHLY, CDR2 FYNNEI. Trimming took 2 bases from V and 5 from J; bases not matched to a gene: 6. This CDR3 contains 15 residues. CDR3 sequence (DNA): TGTGCCAGCAGTGAATGGGACAGCCGACAAAACATTCAGTACTTC. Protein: CASSEWDSRQNIQYF.

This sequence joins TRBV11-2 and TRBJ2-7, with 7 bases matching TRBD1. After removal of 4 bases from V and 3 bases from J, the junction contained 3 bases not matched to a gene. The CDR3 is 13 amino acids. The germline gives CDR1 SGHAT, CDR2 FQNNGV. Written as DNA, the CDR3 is TGTGCCAGCAGCTACGGGACAGTCTACGAGCAGTACTTC. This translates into CASSYGTVYEQYF.

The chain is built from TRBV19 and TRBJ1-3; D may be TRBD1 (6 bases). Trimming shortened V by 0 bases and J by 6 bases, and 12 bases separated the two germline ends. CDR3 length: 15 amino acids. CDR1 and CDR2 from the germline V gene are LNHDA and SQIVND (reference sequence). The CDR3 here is CASSIDLGQLNTIYF. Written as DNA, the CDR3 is TGTGCCAGTAGTATAGATCTAGGACAGCTAAACACCATATATTTT.

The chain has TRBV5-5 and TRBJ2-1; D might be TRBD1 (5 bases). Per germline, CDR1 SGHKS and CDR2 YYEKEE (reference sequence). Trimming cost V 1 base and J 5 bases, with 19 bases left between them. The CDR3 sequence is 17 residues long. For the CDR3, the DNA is TGTGCCAGCAGCTTGCTAACTCAACCGACAGAAGACAATGAGCAGTTCTTC. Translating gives CASSLLTQPTEDNEQFF.